A selection of T cell receptor beta chains follows, all from one sample in a study of blood T cell repertoires in COVID-19. Only in-frame clones appear in the TCRdb table, and some are missing; sequencing was by immunoSEQ multiplex PCR. The sample consists of fewer than 250,000 clones, around four fifths of them appearing once. The sample was peripheral blood. These receptor sequences come from a man aged 45-65 years with active or convalescent COVID-19. CDR3s include the opening cysteine and the closing phenylalanine or tryptophan. The D gene is left open where the match is weak. Clone size appears in some rows only: once, few, many, or a class for an expanded clone.

CDR3 protein	CDR3 DNA	V gene	J gene	clone size	D gene
CASSVGIAGARKYF	TGTGCCAGCAGCGTTGGTATAGCGGGAGCGAGGAAGTACTTC	TRBV9	TRBJ2-7	NA	TRBD2
CASSLAQRGEREGREQYF	TGTGCCAGCAGCTTAGCGCAACGGGGAGAGCGGGAGGGAAGGGAGCAGTACTTC	TRBV7-6	TRBJ2-7	NA	TRBD2
CASSRDSQDTQYF	TGTGCCAGCAGCCGGGACAGCCAAGATACGCAGTATTTT	TRBV27	TRBJ2-3	NA	TRBD1
CASSRGTSGAVQYF	TGCGCCAGCAGCCGAGGGACTAGCGGGGCGGTGCAGTATTTT	TRBV4-1	TRBJ2-3	NA	TRBD2
CASSLRGGDNYGYTF	TGTGCCAGCAGCCTCCGCGGGGGGGATAACTATGGCTACACCTTC	TRBV9	TRBJ1-2	NA	NA
CSGRQGSAGEQYF	TGCAGCGGAAGGCAGGGGTCGGCTGGCGAGCAGTACTTC	TRBV29-1	TRBJ2-7	NA	NA
CSAMGANQPQHF	TGCAGCGCCATGGGGGCTAATCAGCCCCAGCATTTT	TRBV29-1	TRBJ1-5	once	NA
CASTRSDGRASHEQYF	TGTGCCAGCACCCGCTCCGACGGGAGGGCCTCCCACGAGCAGTACTTC	TRBV9	TRBJ2-7	NA	TRBD2
CASLGGTSYEQYF	TGTGCCAGCTTAGGGGGAACCTCCTACGAGCAGTACTTC	TRBV28	TRBJ2-7	NA	NA
CASMGGELAKNIQYF	TGTGCCAGCATGGGGGGAGAGTTAGCCAAAAACATTCAGTACTTC	TRBV2	TRBJ2-4	NA	NA
CASGRQAVGEQFF	TGTGCCAGCGGGCGACAGGCAGTCGGTGAGCAGTTCTTC	TRBV2	TRBJ2-1	NA	NA
CASSFSGNAGELFF	TGTGCCAGCAGTTTTAGCGGGAACGCCGGGGAGCTGTTTTTT	TRBV28	TRBJ2-2	once	TRBD2
CASMGGGSNQPQHF	TGTGCCAGCATGGGAGGGGGAAGCAATCAGCCCCAGCATTTT	TRBV28	TRBJ1-5	NA	NA
CASIDRWDRANTGELFF	TGTGCCAGCATTGACCGGTGGGACAGGGCGAACACCGGGGAGCTGTTTTTT	TRBV28	TRBJ2-2	NA	TRBD1
CASVTGPPPTYEQYF	TGTGCCAGCGTCACAGGACCTCCACCAACCTACGAGCAGTACTTC	TRBV5-8	TRBJ2-7	NA	NA
CASSYLTGGSYNEQFF	TGTGCCAGCAGTTACTTGACAGGGGGCTCCTACAATGAGCAGTTCTTC	TRBV6-2/TRBV6-3	TRBJ2-1	NA	TRBD1
CASSPGGVGMNTEAFF	TGTGCCAGCAGCCCCGGGGGGGTGGGGATGAACACTGAAGCTTTCTTT	TRBV7-9	TRBJ1-1	once	NA
CASSWASGSTYNEQFF	TGTGCCAGCAGCTGGGCTAGCGGGAGCACCTACAATGAGCAGTTCTTC	TRBV5-4	TRBJ2-1	NA	TRBD2
CASSEGGGRNQPQHF	TGTGCCAGCAGCGAGGGAGGAGGCAGAAATCAGCCCCAGCATTTT	TRBV9	TRBJ1-5	few	NA
CASRNRRLADPGEQFF	TGCGCCAGCAGAAATAGGAGACTAGCGGACCCGGGGGAGCAGTTCTTC	TRBV5-1	TRBJ2-1	NA	TRBD2
CASSGVGDEQFF	TGTGCCAGCAGTGGAGTAGGCGATGAGCAGTTCTTC	TRBV12-3/TRBV12-4	TRBJ2-1	NA	NA
CASSVALAGVYEQYF	TGTGCCAGCAGCGTAGCTCTAGCGGGAGTATACGAGCAGTACTTC	TRBV9	TRBJ2-7	NA	TRBD2
CASNLLGLGGNTIYF	TGTGCCAGCAACCTCCTGGGCCTGGGTGGAAACACCATATATTTT	TRBV28	TRBJ1-3	NA	NA
CATSRDGSGTEYSNQPQHF	TGTGCCACCAGCAGAGATGGTAGTGGGACAGAATATAGCAATCAGCCCCAGCATTTT	TRBV15	TRBJ1-5	NA	TRBD1
CASRGRFSGNTIYF	TGTGCCAGCAGGGGCCGTTTCTCTGGAAACACCATATATTTT	TRBV6-5	TRBJ1-3	NA	NA
CASSLGLNSYNEQFF	TGTGCCAGCAGCTTAGGACTGAACTCCTACAATGAGCAGTTCTTC	TRBV7-2	TRBJ2-1	NA	NA
CASSLPGRANTGELFF	TGTGCCAGCAGCTTACCAGGCAGGGCGAACACCGGGGAGCTGTTTTTT	TRBV11-2	TRBJ2-2	NA	NA